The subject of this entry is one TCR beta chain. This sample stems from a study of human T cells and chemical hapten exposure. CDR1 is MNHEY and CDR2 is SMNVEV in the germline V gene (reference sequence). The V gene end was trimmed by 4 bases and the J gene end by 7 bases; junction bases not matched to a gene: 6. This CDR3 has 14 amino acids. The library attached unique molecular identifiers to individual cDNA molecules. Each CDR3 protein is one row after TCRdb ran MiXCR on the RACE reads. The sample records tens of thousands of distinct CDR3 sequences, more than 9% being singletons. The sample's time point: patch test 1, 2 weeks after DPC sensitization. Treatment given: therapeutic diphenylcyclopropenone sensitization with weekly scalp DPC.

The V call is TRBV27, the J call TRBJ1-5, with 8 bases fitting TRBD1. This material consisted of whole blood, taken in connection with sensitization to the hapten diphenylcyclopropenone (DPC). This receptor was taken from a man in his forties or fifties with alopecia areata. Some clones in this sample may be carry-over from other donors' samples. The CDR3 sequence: CASSYDRGEQPQHF. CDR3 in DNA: TGTGCCAGCAGTTACGACAGGGGAGAACAGCCCCAGCATTTT.